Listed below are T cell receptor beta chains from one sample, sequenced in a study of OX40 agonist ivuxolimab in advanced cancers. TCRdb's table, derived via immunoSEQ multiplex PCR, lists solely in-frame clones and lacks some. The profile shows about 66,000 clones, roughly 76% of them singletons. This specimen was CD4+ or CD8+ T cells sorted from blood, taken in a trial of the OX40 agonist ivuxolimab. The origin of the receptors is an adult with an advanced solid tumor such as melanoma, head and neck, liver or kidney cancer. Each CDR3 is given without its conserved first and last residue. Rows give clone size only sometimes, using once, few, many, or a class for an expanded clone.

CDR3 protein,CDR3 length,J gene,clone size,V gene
ASRRGTEAF,9,TRBJ1-1,many,TRBV5-5
ASRATPDRGYGYT,13,TRBJ1-2,-,TRBV28
ASSGQGRTEAF,11,TRBJ1-1,-,TRBV6-5
ASGGKNEQF,9,TRBJ2-1,-,TRBV19
SVEGNGADTEAF,12,TRBJ1-1,-,TRBV29-1
ATSRASLYEQY,11,TRBJ2-7,-,TRBV15
ASSGTDGNGYT,11,TRBJ1-2,-,TRBV18
ASNRQGSSGELF,12,TRBJ2-2,-,TRBV19
ASKDPGQAQVLGYEQY,16,TRBJ2-7,-,TRBV27
ASSPKVEANTEAF,13,TRBJ1-1,-,TRBV7-6
ASSLDGVNTQY,11,TRBJ2-3,-,TRBV5-1
ASKGSSNQPQH,11,TRBJ1-5,-,TRBV6-5
ASWGPSNTEAF,11,TRBJ1-1,-,TRBV28
ASSSTGNTEAF,11,TRBJ1-1,-,TRBV19
AAQGSSYNSPLH,12,TRBJ1-6,-,TRBV6-1